Included here is one T cell receptor beta chain sequence, with context. This clone's antigen is unknown. No much larger clone is present one base from it, and per-base qualities are unavailable. The sample originates from a study of T cell responses to AZD1222 COVID-19 vaccine (dated by TCRdb to 2020 to 2023). Regarding the complete study: AZD1222 recipients whose second dose came at about 4 weeks and those whose second dose came at about 12 weeks were combined into one group, since spike-specific TCR depth and breadth did not differ between the two schedules. A total of approximately 240 trial participants underwent TCR sequencing, of whom some 200 had received two doses of AZD1222 and around 25 had received two doses of the MenACWY control vaccine. Trial participants were enrolled by age into subgroups of 18-55, 56-69 and 70-plus years, and around 150, 28 and 57 TCR-sequenced participants, respectively, were included in these subgroups. Overall results and qualifications from the work: No day 14 peak-response samples were available, so repertoires were characterized only after the peak T cell response. In the small 56-69-year group, the increase in depth fell short of significance, most likely because of low power. A significant rise in spike-specific TCR breadth and depth was observed after two AZD1222 doses relative to day 0 and relative to MenACWY recipients. Conclusions about previously exposed vaccinees are limited because only a handful of AZD1222 recipients were SARS-CoV-2 seropositive at baseline. Participants were mostly white British, with more females than males. The authors suggested clonal diversity may have been underestimated. Reportedly, close to half of the unique spike-specific TCRs recognized epitopes lying outside the regions that are mutated in the B.1.351 and B.1.1.7 variants. The vaccine-associated CD4 TCRs covered the entire spike protein, and the dominant responses fell in regions 160-218 and 743-854.

The CDR3 regions of human TCRbeta chains were analyzed by immunosequencing. The original methods were these. TCRs in the repertoires were matched against a reference library of SARS-CoV-2-specific TCRs that had been generated with the MIRA antigen-specificity platform. Breadth was defined as the fraction of unique TCRs that were SARS-CoV-2-associated. Depth was defined as the fraction of total T cells that were SARS-CoV-2-associated. Using the MIRA data, each spike-specific TCR was assigned both to the spike region to which the TCR was reactive and to a CD4 or CD8 class. Log10-transformed breadth and depth values were compared by one-way ANOVA with Sidak's multiple comparisons tests. TCRdb holds this immuneACCESS table with in-frame rearrangements only. Some clones are missing; in checked studies, unresolved V genes explain under half, and the rest has no known cause. D and trimming come from the DNA, and the V and J calls and clone size come from that table. Recorded for this sample are 130,000 to 150,000 clones; nearly 90% of them occurred a single time. The top ten clonotypes cover approximately 5.1% of the sample.

Trimming costs V 4 bases and J 7 bases, and their ends lie 16 bases apart. The CDR3 starts with the cysteine, ends with the phenylalanine, and has 14 residues. Only CDR3 DNA remains: 42 bases, in frame from the first base. Via the germline V gene (reference sequence), CDR1 is LGHDT and CDR2 YNNKEL. This sample's time point label indicates: baseline before first vaccination. The vaccinee samples were drawn from two UK trials, COV001 and COV002, one of which was a single-blind randomized controlled phase 2/3 trial testing AZD1222 (ChAdOx1 nCoV-19) in healthy adults. For TCRbeta chain sequencing, PBMC samples from trial participants were taken at day 0 and at day 28 after the second dose.

The chain is encoded by TRBV3-1 (or the pseudogene TRBV3-2) joined to TRBJ1-2, and perhaps TRBD1 as D gene, on 6 matching bases. This specimen was peripheral blood, taken on day 0 of AZD1222 vaccination. The receptor was derived from an adult in good health. The nucleotides read TGTGCCAGCAGCCGAAACGACAGGAATTCTGGCTACACCTTC. The translation is CASSRNDRNSGYTF.